The 28 T cell receptor beta chains given below trace back to one sample, sequenced in a study of cytomegalovirus exposure and HLA in healthy donors. The PCR had 60 Vbeta and 13 Jbeta primers. The method was immunoSEQ multiplex PCR; TCRdb's version includes in-frame clones alone and lacks a portion of them. The table has over 100,000 clones, around 61% seen once. The sequenced material came from PBMCs. These receptors were collected from a woman in her thirties in good health and CMV-seronegative.

This clone appeared once. J is TRBJ2-7 and V is TRBV7-3; 9 bases align to TRBD2. Germline V gene sequence: CDR1 SGHTA, CDR2 FQGTGA. With 5 bases clipped from V and 0 bases from J, the junction kept 5 bases outside the gene matches. The CDR3 extends over 15 amino acids. The CDR3 nucleotides read TGTGCCAGCAGCCCCTTAGCGGGGGCCTCCTACGAGCAGTACTTC. Residues: CASSPLAGASYEQYF.

V is TRBV5-1 and J is TRBJ2-3; TRBD1 might be the D (6 bases). V lost 6 bases and J 0 bases, leaving 14 bases between the germline ends. This CDR3 contains 15 residues. Per germline, CDR1 SGHRS and CDR2 YFSETQ. CDR3 loop: CASTRRGGSTDTQYF. As DNA, the CDR3 is TGCGCCAGCACCCGGAGAGGGGGAAGCACAGATACGCAGTATTTT.

The chain recombines TRBV6-4 with TRBJ2-1; 11 positions agree with TRBD2. The length of the CDR3 is 17 residues. CDR1 is MRHNA and CDR2 is SNTAGT in the germline V gene. The V gene end was trimmed by 3 bases and the J gene end by 7 bases; junction bases not matched to a gene: 11. CDR3 amino acids: CASSERFGTSGGNEQFF. The CDR3 region has the DNA TGTGCCAGCAGTGAACGGTTCGGGACTAGCGGAGGAAATGAGCAGTTCTTC.

This clone was counted a single time. The chain is built from TRBV7-3 and TRBJ2-5; D perhaps matches TRBD1 (5 bases). The V end lost 1 base, the J end lost 5 bases, and 11 bases lay between the germline ends. The CDR3 sequence is 14 residues long. Per germline, CDR1 SGHTA and CDR2 FQGTGA. As DNA, the CDR3 is TGTGCCAGCAGCTTAAATTCGGCAGGGGAGACCCAGTACTTC. It translates to CASSLNSAGETQYF.

This clone was recorded only once. The chain links TRBV7-3 to TRBJ2-1; 8 bases fit TRBD2. CDR1 is SGHTA and CDR2 is FQGTGA in the germline V gene. The J segment lost 2 bases and the V segment lost 3 bases, leaving 3 bases of the junction unmatched. The CDR3 length is 15 residues. The CDR3 loop is CASSFGRGAYNEQFF. DNA of the CDR3: TGTGCCAGCAGCTTCGGGAGGGGGGCCTACAATGAGCAGTTCTTC.

This rearrangement joins TRBV28 to TRBJ1-1; D ambiguous. The germline V gene encodes CDR1 MDHEN and CDR2 SYDVKM. Trimming took off 3 bases at V and 0 bases at J, with 11 bases between the two ends. The CDR3 consists of 15 residues. CDR3 in amino acids: CASSFGGSMNTEAFF. As DNA, the CDR3 is TGTGCCAGCAGTTTCGGCGGGAGCATGAACACTGAAGCTTTCTTT.

The chain uses TRBV5-4 and TRBJ2-4; D is possibly TRBD1 (5 bases). CDR1 is SGHNT, CDR2 YYREEE, per germline (reference sequence). Trimming took 4 bases from V and 0 from J, leaving 11 bases between them. The CDR3 length is 15 residues. The DNA for the CDR3 is TGTGCCAGCAGCCCCGACAGCTCAGCCAAAAACATTCAGTACTTC. It specifies CASSPDSSAKNIQYF.

This chain links TRBV15 with TRBJ2-6, with D unclear. From germline, CDR1 is LNHNV and CDR2 YYDKDF (reference sequence). The CDR3 contains 16 residues. Trimming took 1 base from V and 2 from J, leaving 9 bases between them. In nucleotides, the CDR3 is TGTGCCACCAGCAGAGCTCGAGAAACTGGGGCCAACGTCCTGACTTTC. Protein sequence: CATSRARETGANVLTF.

This clone was seen just once. The CDR3 loop reads CSARGYTF. DNA of the CDR3: TGCAGTGCTCGTGGCTACACCTTC. The chain joins TRBV20-1 to TRBJ1-2; no firm D call. V was cut by 5 bases and J by 7 bases, with 2 bases left in between. Germline CDR1 reads DFQATT; CDR2 reads SNEGSKA (reference sequence). The CDR3 loop spans 8 amino acids.

The rearrangement uses TRBV5-1 and TRBJ2-3, with 8 bases identical to TRBD2. CDR1 and CDR2 (germline): SGHRS, YFSETQ. CDR3 length: 16 residues. Unmatched junction bases numbered 6, after V lost 0 bases and J lost 3 bases. This CDR3 reads CASSLAGGRTTDTQYF. In nucleotides, the CDR3 is TGCGCCAGCAGCTTGGCTGGCGGGAGGACAACAGATACGCAGTATTTT.

The chain links TRBV6-1 to TRBJ1-4; D is perhaps TRBD1 (6 bases). Germline V gives CDR1 MNHNS, CDR2 SASEGT. Trimming removed 2 bases at V and 7 bases at J, with 17 bases between. CDR3 length: 16 residues. CDR3 region: CASSEQGLGGLEKLFF. Here the CDR3 DNA reads TGTGCCAGCAGTGAACAGGGATTGGGGGGGCTTGAAAAACTGTTTTTT.

This clone has only a few counts. The chain recombines TRBV10-3 with TRBJ1-2; tentatively, D is TRBD1 (6 bases). Germline values: CDR1 ENHRY, CDR2 SYGVKD. Trimming removed 3 bases from V and 0 bases from J, with 23 bases in between. The CDR3 totals 19 residues. CDR3 protein: CAISDLISTGGKANYGYTF. Written as DNA, the CDR3 is TGTGCCATCAGTGACCTTATCTCGACGGGGGGCAAAGCTAACTATGGCTACACCTTC.

This chain joins TRBV6-6 and TRBJ2-2, with TRBD1 as a possible D gene (6 bases). From germline, CDR1 is MNHNY and CDR2 SVGAGI (reference sequence). Trimming cost V 6 bases and J 2 bases, with 13 bases left between them. This CDR3 contains 15 residues. The CDR3 region has the DNA TGTGCCAGCAGCCCCAGGGGTGGTAACACCGGGGAGCTGTTTTTT. Residues: CASSPRGGNTGELFF.

The CDR3 reads CASRVKIVRAGELFF. Here the CDR3 DNA reads TGTGCCTCCAGGGTTAAAATAGTACGCGCCGGGGAGCTGTTTTTT. The V call is TRBV10-3, the J call TRBJ2-2; a weak D match, TRBD1 (5 bases). The CDR3 consists of 15 residues. Germline V CDR1 and CDR2: ENHRY, SYGVKD. V dropped 11 bases and J dropped 6 bases, with 22 bases sitting between them.

The chain links TRBV13 to TRBJ2-7; 8 bases are a match to TRBD2. The V gene end was trimmed by 3 bases and the J gene end by 6 bases; junction bases not matched to a gene: 4. CDR1 is PRHDT and CDR2 is FYEKMQ in the germline V gene (reference sequence). The CDR3 has 13 residues. CDR3 DNA: TGTGCCAGCAGCTTGACGGCGGGGGGCGAGCAGTACTTC. Residues: CASSLTAGGEQYF.

The V and J genes are TRBV2 and TRBJ1-3, with D possibly matching TRBD1 (6 bases). The germline V and J ends were trimmed by 2 bases and 4 bases, with 12 bases remaining between them. Looked up from germline, CDR1 is SNHLY and CDR2 is FYNNEI. This CDR3 spans 15 amino acids. CDR3 sequence reads: CASSERRGAGNTIYF. For the CDR3, the DNA is TGTGCCAGCAGTGAACGTCGGGGGGCAGGAAACACCATATATTTT.

This clone occurred once. This sequence joins TRBV6-5 and TRBJ1-4; 8 bases align to TRBD1. Germline CDR1 reads MNHEY; CDR2 reads SVGAGI. The V gene end was trimmed by 6 bases and the J gene end by 5 bases; junction bases not matched to a gene: 8. CDR3 length equals 15 residues. The DNA for the CDR3 is TGTGCCAGCAGCTGGACAGGGATGCCCAATGAAAAACTGTTTTTT. Amino acid sequence: CASSWTGMPNEKLFF.

This chain joins TRBV30 and TRBJ1-4; 7 nucleotides line up with TRBD1. Germline V gene sequence: CDR1 GTSNPN, CDR2 SVGIG (reference sequence). The CDR3 consists of 14 residues. V lost 0 bases, J lost 4 bases, and 2 bases stayed unmatched. CDR3 protein: CAWSVDRFNEKLFF. CDR3 nucleotides: TGTGCCTGGAGTGTGGACAGGTTTAATGAAAAACTGTTTTTT.

This clone was detected only once. The genes are TRBV27 and TRBJ1-2; 10 bases map to TRBD1. The CDR3 loop spans 15 amino acids. V dropped 8 bases and J dropped 3; count of bases not matched to a gene: 9. CDR1 is MNHEY, CDR2 SMNVEV, per germline (reference sequence). This chain's CDR3 is CASRDRGGLDYGYTF. CDR3 nucleotides: TGTGCCAGCCGGGACAGGGGAGGGTTGGACTATGGCTACACCTTC.

The chain uses TRBV9 and TRBJ2-7, with 14 bases aligning to TRBD2. Per the germline V gene, CDR1 is SGDLS and CDR2 is YYNGEE. The CDR3 consists of 16 residues. The V and J ends lost 2 bases and 5 bases, in that order; junction bases with no gene match: 6. CDR3 region: CASSVGLAGENHEQYF. The CDR3, as DNA: TGTGCCAGCAGCGTGGGACTAGCGGGAGAGAATCACGAGCAGTACTTC. The variable domain in full, completed from reference TRBV9 and TRBJ2-7, reads DSGVTQTPKHLITATGQRVTLRCSPRSGDLSVYWYQQSLDQGLQFLIQYYNGEERAKGNILERFSAQQFPDLHSELNLSSLELGDSALYFCASSVGLAGENHEQYFGPGTRLTVT.

The chain joins TRBV19 to TRBJ2-1; 8 nucleotides agree with TRBD2. From germline, CDR1 is LNHDA and CDR2 SQIVND (reference sequence). The CDR3 spans 14 residues. Trimming removed 4 bases from V and 9 bases from J; junction bases left unmatched: 8. As DNA, the CDR3 is TGTGCCAGTAGTAAAACCCACGCGGGAGGTGAGCAGTTCTTC. It encodes CASSKTHAGGEQFF.

This chain joins TRBV19 and TRBJ1-2; unclear D gene. The CDR3 is 14 amino acids. In germline, CDR1 is LNHDA, CDR2 SQIVND (reference sequence). V was clipped by 6 bases and J by 2 bases, with 13 bases between them. The DNA of the CDR3 is TGTGCCAGTAGGACTACAGCATACAACTATGGCTACACCTTC. It yields the protein CASRTTAYNYGYTF.

The chain has TRBV7-3 and TRBJ2-1; 7 nucleotides align to TRBD2. With V trimmed by 5 bases and J by 7 bases, 11 bases remained unmatched. CDR3 length equals 15 residues. CDR1 is SGHTA and CDR2 is FQGTGA in the germline V gene. The DNA of the CDR3 is TGTGCCAGCAGCGACTTAAGCGGGGTGAGGAATGAGCAGTTCTTC. As protein: CASSDLSGVRNEQFF. Variable domain in full (rest from reference TRBV7-3 and TRBJ2-1): GAGVSQTPSNKVTEKGKYVELRCDPISGHTALYWYRQSLGQGPEFLIYFQGTGAADDSGLPNDRFFAVRPEGSVSTLKIQRTERGDSAVYLCASSDLSGVRNEQFFGPGTRLTVL.

V gene TRBV6-5 combines with J gene TRBJ2-7; possible D gene TRBD1, 6 bases. Germline CDR1 is MNHEY and CDR2 is SVGAGI. Trimming removed 5 bases from V and 2 bases from J, with 13 bases in between. The CDR3 is made up of 14 amino acids. The CDR3 coding sequence is TGTGCCAGCAGTGCCGTGGGGGCTACCTACGAGCAGTACTTC. Translation gives CASSAVGATYEQYF.

The chain carries TRBV9 and TRBJ1-1, with 12 positions matching TRBD1. The CDR3 covers 14 residues. Per the germline V gene, CDR1 is SGDLS and CDR2 is YYNGEE. The V gene end was trimmed by 0 bases and the J gene end by 9 bases; junction bases not matched to a gene: 3. The CDR3, as DNA: TGTGCCAGCAGCGTAGAGGGGACAGGGGGCCAAGCTTTCTTT. This sequence encodes CASSVEGTGGQAFF. The full variable domain, with the rest looked up from reference TRBV9 and TRBJ1-1, is DSGVTQTPKHLITATGQRVTLRCSPRSGDLSVYWYQQSLDQGLQFLIQYYNGEERAKGNILERFSAQQFPDLHSELNLSSLELGDSALYFCASSVEGTGGQAFFGQGTRLTVV.

The CDR3 sequence: CASSSSEDSYEQYF. In DNA, the CDR3 is TGTGCCAGCTCGTCCTCAGAGGACAGCTACGAGCAGTACTTC. The chain carries TRBV18 and TRBJ2-7, with D maybe TRBD1 (6 bases). V shed 6 bases and J shed 3 bases, with 15 bases lying between them. Germline lookup yields CDR1 KGHSH and CDR2 LQKENI. The CDR3 totals 14 residues.

V usage is TRBV28 and J usage is TRBJ1-5; 9 positions agree with TRBD1. Unmatched junction bases numbered 12, after V lost 6 bases and J lost 6 bases. The CDR3 is made up of 16 amino acids. The V gene's germline CDR1 is MDHEN and CDR2 SYDVKM. This CDR3 is CASSRNPGQGRQPQHF. DNA for the CDR3: TGTGCCAGCAGCCGGAACCCGGGACAGGGACGTCAGCCCCAGCATTTT. The whole variable domain, filled in from reference TRBV28 and TRBJ1-5, reads DVKVTQSSRYLVKRTGEKVFLECVQDMDHENMFWYRQDPGLGLRLIYFSYDVKMKEKGDIPEGYSVSREKKERFSLILESASTNQTSMYLCASSRNPGQGRQPQHFGDGTRLSIL.

CDR3: CASSLPGQATYEQYF. CDR3 bases: TGTGCCAGCAGCTTGCCGGGACAGGCCACCTACGAGCAGTACTTC. The chain links TRBV7-8 to TRBJ2-7; TRBD1 agrees at 8 bases. Per the germline V gene, CDR1 is SGHVS and CDR2 is FQNEAQ. The CDR3 runs to 15 residues. V lost 3 bases and J lost 2; bases outside the gene matches: 6.